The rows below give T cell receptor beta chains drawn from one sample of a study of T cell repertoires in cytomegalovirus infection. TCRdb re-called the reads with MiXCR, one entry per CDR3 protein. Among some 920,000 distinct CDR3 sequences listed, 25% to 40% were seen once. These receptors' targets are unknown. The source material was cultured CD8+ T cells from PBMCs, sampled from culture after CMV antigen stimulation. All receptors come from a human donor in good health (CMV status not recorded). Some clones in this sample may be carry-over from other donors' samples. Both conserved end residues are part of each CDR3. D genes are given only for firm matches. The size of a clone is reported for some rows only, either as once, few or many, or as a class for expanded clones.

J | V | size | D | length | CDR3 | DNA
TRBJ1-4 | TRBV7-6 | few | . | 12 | CASSRTVEKLFF | TGTGCCAGCAGCCGGACAGTTGAAAAACTGTTTTTT
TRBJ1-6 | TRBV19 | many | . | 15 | CASSISKDSRWALHF | TGTGCCAGTAGTATTAGTAAGGACTCTCGTTGGGCCCTCCACTTT
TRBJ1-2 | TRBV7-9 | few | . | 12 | CASRPTGFGYTF | TGTGCCAGCAGGCCTACAGGGTTTGGCTACACCTTC
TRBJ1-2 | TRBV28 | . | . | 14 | CASSLIDGVGGYTF | TGTGCCAGCAGTTTAATTGACGGGGTCGGAGGCTACACCTTC
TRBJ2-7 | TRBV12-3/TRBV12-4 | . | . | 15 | CASSLRGKEAYEQYF | TGTGCCAGCAGTTTGCGGGGCAAGGAGGCCTACGAGCAGTACTTC
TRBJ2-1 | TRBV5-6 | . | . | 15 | CASSIPGPRRNEQFF | TGTGCCAGCAGCATTCCCGGCCCCCGGAGAAATGAGCAGTTCTTC
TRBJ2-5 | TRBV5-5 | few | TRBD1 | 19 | CASSLFQGASREVAETQYF | TGTGCCAGCAGCTTGTTCCAGGGGGCAAGCAGGGAGGTCGCCGAGACCCAGTACTTC
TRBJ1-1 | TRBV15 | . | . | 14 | CATSYRDRGTEAFF | TGTGCCACCAGCTACAGGGATCGGGGCACTGAAGCTTTCTTT
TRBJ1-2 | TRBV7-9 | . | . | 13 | CASSVDVLDGYTF | TGTGCCAGCAGCGTCGATGTCCTCGATGGCTACACCTTC
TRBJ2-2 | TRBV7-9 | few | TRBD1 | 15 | CASSHPDRAGGELFF | TGTGCCAGCAGCCACCCTGACAGGGCCGGCGGGGAGCTGTTTTTT
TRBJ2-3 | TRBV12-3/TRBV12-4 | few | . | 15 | CASSQTGSGTDTQYF | TGTGCCAGCAGCCAGACTGGGTCAGGCACAGATACGCAGTATTTT
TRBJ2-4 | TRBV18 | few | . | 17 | CASSPVGTILAKNIQYF | TGTGCCAGCTCGCCCGTTGGGACGATCCTAGCCAAAAACATTCAGTACTTC
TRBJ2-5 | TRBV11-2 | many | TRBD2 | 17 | CASSTWLSGGALETQYF | TGTGCCAGCAGCACCTGGCTTAGCGGGGGGGCCTTAGAGACCCAGTACTTC
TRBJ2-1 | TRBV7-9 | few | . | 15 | CASSLVGGLRNEQFF | TGTGCCAGCAGCTTAGTTGGGGGGCTGCGGAATGAGCAGTTCTTC
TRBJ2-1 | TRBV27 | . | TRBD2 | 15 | CASSLILADWSEQFF | TGTGCCAGCAGTTTAATTCTAGCGGATTGGAGTGAGCAGTTCTTC
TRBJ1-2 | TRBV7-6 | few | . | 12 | CASSLPNYGYTF | TGTGCCAGCAGCCTCCCTAACTATGGCTACACCTTC
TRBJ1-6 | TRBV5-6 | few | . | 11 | CASSSSGLLHF | TGTGCCAGCAGTTCGAGCGGCCTTCTCCACTTT
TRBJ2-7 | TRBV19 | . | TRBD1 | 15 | CASSISSSRGYEQYF | TGTGCCAGTAGTATAAGCAGCTCCAGGGGGTACGAGCAGTACTTC
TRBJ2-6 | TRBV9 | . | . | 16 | CASSASPRTGANVLTF | TGTGCCAGCAGCGCCTCCCCCAGGACTGGGGCCAACGTCCTGACTTTC
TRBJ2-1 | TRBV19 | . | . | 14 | CASSIVPGGDEQFF | TGTGCCAGTAGTATAGTTCCAGGAGGAGATGAGCAGTTCTTC
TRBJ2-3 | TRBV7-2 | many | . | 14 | CASSLEGFLDTQYF | TGTGCCAGCAGCTTAGAGGGGTTCCTAGATACGCAGTATTTT
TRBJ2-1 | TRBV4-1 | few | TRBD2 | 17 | CASSHPSSGGSYNEQFF | TGCGCCAGCAGCCATCCCTCTAGCGGGGGCTCCTACAATGAGCAGTTCTTC
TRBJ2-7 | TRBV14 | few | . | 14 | CASSQVFLGNEQYF | TGTGCCAGCAGCCAAGTCTTTCTGGGGAACGAGCAGTACTTC
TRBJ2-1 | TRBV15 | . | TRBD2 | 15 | CATSRLAGALNEQFF | TGTGCCACCAGCAGACTAGCGGGGGCCCTCAATGAGCAGTTCTTC
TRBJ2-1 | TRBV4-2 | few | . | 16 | CASSQDTQVSYNEQFF | TGTGCCAGCAGCCAAGATACACAGGTTTCGTACAATGAGCAGTTCTTC
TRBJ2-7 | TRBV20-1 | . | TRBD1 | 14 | CSARHPGQGYEQYF | TGCAGTGCTCGCCATCCGGGACAGGGATACGAGCAGTACTTC
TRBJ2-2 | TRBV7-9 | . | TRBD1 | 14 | CVRGHQGDTGELFF | TGTGTCAGGGGTCACCAGGGGGACACCGGGGAGCTGTTTTTT
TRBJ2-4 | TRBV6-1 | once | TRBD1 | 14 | CASSEAWTGDIQYF | TGTGCCAGCAGTGAAGCTTGGACAGGGGACATTCAGTACTTC
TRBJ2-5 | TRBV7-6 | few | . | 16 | CASSRLGNSNQETQYF | TGTGCCAGCAGCCGCTTAGGAAACAGCAACCAAGAGACCCAGTACTTC
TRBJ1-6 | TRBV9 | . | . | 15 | CASSGETGLNSPLHF | TGTGCCAGCAGCGGGGAGACTGGCCTTAATTCACCCCTCCACTTT
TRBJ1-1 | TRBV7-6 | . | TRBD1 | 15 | CASSLYRGERTEAFF | TGTGCCAGCAGCTTATACAGGGGAGAGAGGACTGAAGCTTTCTTT
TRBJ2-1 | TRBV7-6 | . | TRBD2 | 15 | CASSGDGGIYNEQFF | TGTGCCAGCAGCGGAGACGGGGGGATCTACAATGAGCAGTTCTTC
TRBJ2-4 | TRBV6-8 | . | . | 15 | CASSLTREAKNIQYF | TGTGCCAGCAGTTTAACCCGGGAAGCCAAAAACATTCAGTACTTC
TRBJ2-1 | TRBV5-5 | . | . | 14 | CASSFSLPGNEQFF | TGTGCCAGCAGCTTCTCACTCCCAGGGAATGAGCAGTTCTTC
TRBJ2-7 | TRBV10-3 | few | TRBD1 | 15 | CAIRAGQGPDYEQYF | TGTGCCATCAGGGCGGGACAGGGCCCCGACTACGAGCAGTACTTC
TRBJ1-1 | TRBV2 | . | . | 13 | CASPAAMNTEAFF | TGTGCCAGCCCGGCGGCGATGAACACTGAAGCTTTCTTT
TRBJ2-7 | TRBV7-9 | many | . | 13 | CASSQTGGDEQYF | TGTGCCAGCAGCCAAACAGGTGGGGACGAGCAGTACTTC
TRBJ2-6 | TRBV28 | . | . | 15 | CASGQGSSGTNVLTF | TGTGCCAGCGGGCAGGGCAGCTCTGGGACCAACGTCCTGACTTTC
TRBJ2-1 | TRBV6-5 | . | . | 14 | CASSYSYQNNEQFF | TGTGCCAGCAGTTACTCTTACCAGAACAATGAGCAGTTCTTC
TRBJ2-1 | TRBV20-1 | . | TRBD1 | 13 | CSATSDRGLVQFF | TGCAGTGCTACCTCGGACAGGGGTCTGGTGCAGTTCTTC
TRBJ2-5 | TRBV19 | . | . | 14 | CTKSAGAREETQYF | TGTACCAAGTCGGCAGGGGCAAGGGAAGAGACCCAGTACTTC
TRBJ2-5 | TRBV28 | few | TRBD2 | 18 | CASSLYFSLAGDQETQYF | TGTGCCAGCAGTCTGTACTTCTCACTAGCGGGGGACCAAGAGACCCAGTACTTC
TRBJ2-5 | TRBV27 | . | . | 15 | CASSLGGLAQETQYF | TGTGCCAGCAGTTTAGGTGGGCTAGCGCAAGAGACCCAGTACTTC
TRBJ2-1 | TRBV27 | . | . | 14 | CASSLKTGRNEQFF | TGTGCCAGCAGTTTAAAGACAGGGAGGAATGAGCAGTTCTTC
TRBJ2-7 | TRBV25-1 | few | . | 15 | CASSDSGLPSYEQYF | TGTGCCAGCAGTGATTCGGGACTCCCCTCCTACGAGCAGTACTTC
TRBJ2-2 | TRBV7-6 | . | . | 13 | CASSLATAAELFF | TGTGCCAGCAGCTTAGCGACCGCAGCGGAGCTGTTTTTT
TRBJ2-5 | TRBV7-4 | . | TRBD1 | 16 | CASRLSGDRGRETQYF | TGTGCCAGCAGACTGTCGGGGGACAGGGGAAGGGAGACCCAGTACTTC
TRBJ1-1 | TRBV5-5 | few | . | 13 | CASSPDVNTEAFF | TGTGCCAGCAGCCCCGACGTCAACACTGAAGCTTTCTTT